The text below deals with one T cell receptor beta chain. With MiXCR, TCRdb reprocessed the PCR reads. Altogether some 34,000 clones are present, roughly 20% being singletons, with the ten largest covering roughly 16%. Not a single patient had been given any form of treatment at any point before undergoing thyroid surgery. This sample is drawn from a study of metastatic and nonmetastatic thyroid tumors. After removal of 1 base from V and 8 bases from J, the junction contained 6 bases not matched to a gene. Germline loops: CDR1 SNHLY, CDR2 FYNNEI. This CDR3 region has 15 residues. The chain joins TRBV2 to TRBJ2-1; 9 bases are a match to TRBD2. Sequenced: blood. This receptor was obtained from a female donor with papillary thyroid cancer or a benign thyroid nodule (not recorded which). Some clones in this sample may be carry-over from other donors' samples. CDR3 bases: TGTGCCAGCAGTGAAGGGCGGGGGGGTAGCGATGAGCAGTTCTTC. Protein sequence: CASSEGRGGSDEQFF.